The sequence of this TCR beta chain was determined in a study of cytomegalovirus exposure and HLA in healthy donors. For the study at large: Caucasian-associated ancestry cluster membership applied to about 83% of 398 genotyped donors.

General study points: For cytomegalovirus status, the classifier reportedly gave diagnoses with high specificity and sensitivity. Presence/absence analyses rested on an assumption that sequencing depth was roughly uniform across donors.

For this clone: Its specificity is not known.

Donors were ostensibly healthy at sampling, although undocumented immune exposures were probable. The PCR contained 60 Vbeta and 13 Jbeta primers. TCRdb's copy holds only in-frame clones and misses some; the assay was immunoSEQ multiplex PCR. The sample yields 120,000 to 150,000 clones, 60% to 85% seen once. Sequencing input: PBMCs. The origin of this receptor is a man aged 40-49 years in good health and CMV-seropositive.

CDR3 bases: TGTGCCAGCAGTTACTCGACAGGGGGCGCATCCAATGAGCAGTTCTTC. Translation: CASSYSTGGASNEQFF. The genes are TRBV6-6 and TRBJ2-1; 10 bases match TRBD1. The CDR3 contains 16 residues. With V trimmed by 0 bases and J by 6 bases, 5 bases remained unmatched. Germline CDR1 and CDR2: MNHNY and SVGAGI (reference sequence).